Below are 31 T cell receptor beta chains sequenced from a single sample in a study of shared clonotypes between healthy human individuals. Profiling relied on immunoSEQ multiplex PCR, and the TCRdb table lists in-frame clones only, not all of them. The table records about 2 million clones, approximately 94% of them present only once. The naive CD8 subset, CD45RO-negative cells positively selected for CCR7, excluded terminally differentiated effector memory CD45RA+ cells. The sequenced sample consisted of naive CD8+ T cells sorted from blood. The source of these receptors is a man between 18 and 29 years old in good health.

This clone was counted once. The V and J genes are TRBV7-3 and TRBJ2-1; D might be TRBD2 (5 bases). Trimming left V 3 bases short and J 5 bases short, with 14 bases between. CDR1 and CDR2 (germline): SGHTA, FQGTGA. CDR3 length equals 15 residues. This CDR3 reads CASSLTGNGDNEQFF. The DNA for the CDR3 is TGTGCCAGCAGCTTGACGGGAAATGGGGACAATGAGCAGTTCTTC. The whole variable domain, filled in from reference TRBV7-3 and TRBJ2-1, reads GAGVSQTPSNKVTEKGKYVELRCDPISGHTALYWYRQSLGQGPEFLIYFQGTGAADDSGLPNDRFFAVRPEGSVSTLKIQRTERGDSAVYLCASSLTGNGDNEQFFGPGTRLTVL.

Comments on this clone: This same CDR3 is encoded by further DNA sequences in the sample. The chain employs TRBV19 and TRBJ2-7; D unclear. There are 11 residues in the CDR3. Trimming cost V 4 bases and J 1 base, with 2 bases left between them. Germline V gene data show CDR1 as LNHDA and CDR2 as SQIVND (reference sequence). In DNA, the CDR3 is TGTGCCAGTAGTAATTCCTACGAGCAGTACTTC. Protein: CASSNSYEQYF.

This clone was seen a single time. V usage is TRBV6-5 and J usage is TRBJ1-2; D not resolved. In germline, CDR1 is MNHEY, CDR2 SVGAGI. There are 16 residues in the CDR3. Deletions cut 2 bases from V and 3 bases from J, with 16 bases between. The CDR3 protein is CASSYSVGQVHYGYTF. The CDR3 DNA follows: TGTGCCAGCAGTTACAGTGTTGGGCAGGTCCACTATGGCTACACCTTC.

About this clone: Additional DNA sequences in this sample encode the identical CDR3. This chain connects TRBV5-5 to TRBJ2-7, with 7 positions matching TRBD1. This CDR3 is 14 amino acids long. The trim removed 0 bases at V and 3 bases at J, leaving 3 bases unmatched. The germline CDR1 and CDR2 sequences are SGHKS and YYEKEE (reference sequence). The CDR3: CASSLGTGGYEQYF. Here the CDR3 DNA reads TGTGCCAGCAGCTTGGGGACAGGTGGCTACGAGCAGTACTTC.

The rearrangement uses TRBV13 and TRBJ2-1; D may be TRBD2 (7 bases). This CDR3 contains 14 residues. CDR1 and CDR2 from the germline V gene are PRHDT and FYEKMQ (reference sequence). V shed 5 bases and J shed 7 bases, with 15 bases lying between them. CDR3 DNA sequence: TGTGCCAGCAGCGTCCTGGGGGGGCGGAATGAGCAGTTCTTC. Its protein is CASSVLGGRNEQFF.

This chain links TRBV14 with TRBJ2-7; D perhaps matches TRBD2 (6 bases). V was pared by 1 base and J by 6 bases, with 16 bases between. This CDR3 spans 15 amino acids. Germline CDR1 SGHDN, CDR2 FVKESK. The chain's CDR3 is CASSQVRRGYSEQYF. As DNA, the CDR3 is TGTGCCAGCAGCCAAGTGAGGAGGGGATATTCCGAGCAGTACTTC.

This clone was counted a single time. In the same sample, other DNA sequences code for this CDR3. The rearrangement uses TRBV27 and TRBJ1-1; the match to TRBD1 covers 8 bases. The V and J ends lost 6 bases and 4 bases, in that order; junction bases with no gene match: 4. Per germline, CDR1 MNHEY and CDR2 SMNVEV (reference sequence). The CDR3 is made up of 13 amino acids. This chain's CDR3 is CASSWTGSTEAFF. The CDR3 region has the DNA TGTGCCAGCAGCTGGACAGGGTCCACTGAAGCTTTCTTT.

This chain joins TRBV27 and TRBJ2-7; the D call may be TRBD1 or TRBD2 (7 bases each). Trimming stripped 7 bases from V and 6 bases from J, with 22 bases between. Looked up from germline, CDR1 is MNHEY and CDR2 is SMNVEV (reference sequence). The CDR3 spans 15 residues. DNA for the CDR3: TGTGCCAGCACTCCGACTGCATCAGGGGGGGGCGAGCAGTACTTC. It codes for CASTPTASGGGEQYF.

This chain links TRBV4-1 with TRBJ2-7; tentatively, D is TRBD2 (6 bases). Germline CDR1 reads MGHRA; CDR2 reads YSYEKL. This CDR3 has 13 residues. The V end was cut by 4 bases, the J end by 5 bases, with 12 bases between. The CDR3 nucleotides are TGCGCCAGCAGCCGGCGGGGCCCGGACGAGCAGTACTTC. This encodes CASSRRGPDEQYF.

Of note for this clone: The same CDR3 arises from other DNA sequences in this sample as well. The chain carries TRBV4-1 and TRBJ2-7, with D unclear. Germline lookup yields CDR1 MGHRA and CDR2 YSYEKL. V lost 0 bases and J 0 bases, leaving 9 bases between the germline ends. The CDR3 has 15 residues. CDR3 amino acids: CASSQDPPGSYEQYF. In nucleotides, the CDR3 is TGCGCCAGCAGCCAAGACCCCCCGGGCTCCTACGAGCAGTACTTC.

The chain links TRBV5-6 to TRBJ1-1, with D perhaps matching TRBD1 (6 bases). V lost 1 base to trimming and J lost 5 bases, with 9 bases between them. This CDR3 has 13 residues. Germline CDR1 is SGHDT and CDR2 is YYEEEE. As DNA, the CDR3 is TGTGCCAGCAGCTTGTCAGGGGAAACTGAAGCTTTCTTT. It codes for CASSLSGETEAFF.

Note on this clone: One end of the junction is discordant with germline, which a read error may explain. The chain employs TRBV19 and TRBJ2-7; D is unclear. The length of the CDR3 is 16 residues. Germline V gives CDR1 LNHDA, CDR2 SQIVND (reference sequence). CDR3 in amino acids: CASSISPTEGLNSMNF. The CDR3, as DNA: TGTGCCAGTAGTATTAGCCCGACGGAAGGTCTCAACAGCATGAACTTC. Filled out from reference TRBV19 and TRBJ2-7, the complete variable domain reads DGGITQSPKYLFRKEGQNVTLSCEQNLNHDAMYWYRQDPGQGLRLIYYSQIVNDFQKGDIAEGYSVSREKKESFPLTVTSAQKNPTAFYLCASSISPTEGLNSMNFGPGTRLTVT.

In its sample, this clone was seen once. This chain uses TRBV5-5 with TRBJ1-2; 7 bases are shared with TRBD1. Trimming cost V 0 bases and J 4 bases; bases outside gene matches: 3. Looked up from germline, CDR1 is SGHKS and CDR2 is YYEKEE (reference sequence). The length of the CDR3 is 14 residues. The CDR3: CASSLADRFYGYTF. The CDR3, as DNA: TGTGCCAGCAGCTTGGCGGACAGGTTCTATGGCTACACCTTC.

The chain uses TRBV27 and TRBJ2-7; D might be TRBD1 (6 bases). Germline loops: CDR1 MNHEY, CDR2 SMNVEV (reference sequence). Trimming stripped 5 bases from V and 3 bases from J, with 17 bases between. CDR3 length: 15 residues. The CDR3 nucleotides read TGTGCCAGCAGTCCCTCCCAGGGGCCCTTCTACGAGCAGTACTTC. It codes for CASSPSQGPFYEQYF.

The rearrangement joins TRBV6-1 to TRBJ2-1; 9 nucleotides line up with TRBD1. V was clipped by 0 bases and J by 2 bases; unmatched bases: 2. Germline CDR1 MNHNS, CDR2 SASEGT. The CDR3 sequence is 16 residues long. CDR3 sequence (DNA): TGTGCCAGCAGTGAAGCGCGACAGGGGGCCTACAATGAGCAGTTCTTC. It yields the protein CASSEARQGAYNEQFF.

In this sample, this clone turned up once. DNA for the CDR3: TGTGCCAGTAGTATGGGGTTTTCACCCCTCCACTTT. Residues: CASSMGFSPLHF. This chain joins TRBV19 and TRBJ1-6, with unresolved D. Germline values: CDR1 LNHDA, CDR2 SQIVND (reference sequence). Trimming took 3 bases from V and 9 from J, leaving 6 bases between them. The CDR3 extends over 12 amino acids.

This rearrangement joins TRBV27 to TRBJ1-5; 8 bases are a match to TRBD1. This CDR3 is 13 amino acids long. V was pared by 5 bases and J by 7 bases, with 4 bases of the junction left unmatched. Looked up from germline, CDR1 is MNHEY and CDR2 is SMNVEV (reference sequence). The CDR3 reads CASSAQGDQPQHF. For the CDR3, the DNA is TGTGCCAGCAGTGCACAGGGGGACCAGCCCCAGCATTTT.

This clone was observed once. V usage is TRBV19 and J usage is TRBJ1-5; D might be TRBD1 (5 bases). Trimming removed 5 bases from V and 5 bases from J, with 13 bases in between. The CDR3 sequence is 14 residues long. Germline CDR1 LNHDA, CDR2 SQIVND (reference sequence). DNA for the CDR3: TGTGCCAGTAGTTGGAGAGTGGGGCATCAGCCCCAGCATTTT. Its translation: CASSWRVGHQPQHF. Filled out from reference TRBV19 and TRBJ1-5, the complete variable domain reads DGGITQSPKYLFRKEGQNVTLSCEQNLNHDAMYWYRQDPGQGLRLIYYSQIVNDFQKGDIAEGYSVSREKKESFPLTVTSAQKNPTAFYLCASSWRVGHQPQHFGDGTRLSIL.

The chain uses TRBV9 and TRBJ2-7; unclear D gene. In germline, CDR1 is SGDLS, CDR2 YYNGEE. The CDR3 is made up of 15 amino acids. Trimming removed 4 bases at V and 2 bases at J, with 16 bases between. This chain's CDR3 is CASSPSGWGTYEQYF. Here the CDR3 DNA reads TGTGCCAGCAGCCCTTCCGGGTGGGGAACCTACGAGCAGTACTTC.

This clone was picked up one time. V is TRBV20-1 and J is TRBJ2-1; weak D call: TRBD2 (5 bases). V was pared by 8 bases and J by 9 bases, with 14 bases between. The CDR3 runs to 11 residues. Germline V CDR1 and CDR2: DFQATT, SNEGSKA (reference sequence). CDR3 residues: CSIISAGEQFF. The CDR3 DNA sequence: TGCAGTATCATTAGCGCGGGTGAGCAGTTCTTC.

The V gene is TRBV7-6, the J gene TRBJ2-7; no clear D gene. Trimming removed 0 bases at V and 5 bases at J, with 5 bases between. Germline V lookup: CDR1 SGHVS, CDR2 FNYEAQ. The CDR3 loop spans 12 amino acids. CDR3 DNA sequence: TGTGCCAGCAGCTTAGCGCCACACGAGCAGTACTTC. Translating it yields CASSLAPHEQYF.

The chain recombines TRBV10-3 with TRBJ2-3; a possible D gene is TRBD2 (5 bases). The CDR3 has 16 amino acids. The germline V gene has CDR1 ENHRY and CDR2 SYGVKD. V was clipped by 3 bases and J by 0 bases, with 13 bases between them. Here the CDR3 DNA reads TGTGCCATCAGTGACCCTAGCCGGCCTAGCACAGATACGCAGTATTTT. It yields the protein CAISDPSRPSTDTQYF.

In the case of this clone: This sample also contains other DNA sequences that code for the same CDR3. This chain connects TRBV30 to TRBJ2-1; D uncertain. This CDR3 has 13 residues. Trimming removed 1 base at V and 2 bases at J, with 6 bases between. Germline lookup yields CDR1 GTSNPN and CDR2 SVGIG (reference sequence). CDR3: CAWSGGPYNEQFF. CDR3 bases: TGTGCCTGGAGTGGCGGACCCTACAATGAGCAGTTCTTC.

This chain links TRBV27 with TRBJ1-1, with unresolved D. The ends were cut back, 3 bases at V and 4 bases at J, with 15 bases in the middle. The CDR3 has 15 residues. Germline V gene data show CDR1 as MNHEY and CDR2 as SMNVEV (reference sequence). CDR3 amino acids: CASSFSGGAPTEAFF. The CDR3 region has the DNA TGTGCCAGCAGTTTTTCTGGCGGCGCCCCCACTGAAGCTTTCTTT.

The V and J genes are TRBV29-1 and TRBJ2-7; D gene unclear. CDR3 length: 15 amino acids. The V end was cut by 0 bases, the J end by 4 bases, with 16 bases between. CDR1 and CDR2 from the germline V gene are SQVTM and ANQGSEA. Here the CDR3 DNA reads TGCAGCGTTGAAGATCTTCGGCAGTCCCAGTACGAGCAGTACTTC. Translated, it gives CSVEDLRQSQYEQYF.

V gene TRBV19 combines with J gene TRBJ2-7; D may match TRBD1 or TRBD2 (5 bases each). Germline CDR1 and CDR2: LNHDA and SQIVND (reference sequence). CDR3 length: 16 amino acids. The ends were cut back, 3 bases at V and 5 bases at J, with 20 bases in the middle. The CDR3 sequence is CASSMGVLVGLNEQYF. CDR3 sequence (DNA): TGTGCCAGTAGTATGGGGGTTTTAGTCGGCTTGAACGAGCAGTACTTC.

This clone was counted a single time. The chain recombines TRBV4-1 with TRBJ1-4; TRBD1 matches 11 bases. V trimming: 1 base; J trimming: 0 bases; junction bases outside the gene matches: 4. Germline values: CDR1 MGHRA, CDR2 YSYEKL. This CDR3 region has 18 residues. The CDR3 region is CASSQAGTGGATNEKLFF. The CDR3 region has the DNA TGCGCCAGCAGCCAAGCCGGGACAGGGGGGGCAACTAATGAAAAACTGTTTTTT.

Here the CDR3 DNA reads TGTGCCAGCAGTTTAGCTGCCGTAGCCAAAAACATTCAGTACTTC. It encodes CASSLAAVAKNIQYF. This chain uses TRBV27 with TRBJ2-4; D gene uncertain. The CDR3 loop spans 15 amino acids. Trimming took off 2 bases at V and 0 bases at J, with 8 bases between the two ends. The germline V gene encodes CDR1 MNHEY and CDR2 SMNVEV (reference sequence).

V usage is TRBV7-9 and J usage is TRBJ2-1, with 8 bases identical to TRBD2. CDR3 size: 17 residues. Trimming cost V 5 bases and J 2 bases; bases outside gene matches: 11. Germline V gene data show CDR1 as SEHNR and CDR2 as FQNEAQ (reference sequence). This CDR3 is CASSPPTGTSAYNEQFF. For the CDR3, the DNA is TGTGCCAGCAGCCCCCCTACCGGGACTAGTGCCTACAATGAGCAGTTCTTC. The full variable domain, rest sourced from reference TRBV7-9 and TRBJ2-1, is DTGVSQNPRHKITKRGQNVTFRCDPISEHNRLYWYRQTLGQGPEFLTYFQNEAQLEKSRLLSDRFSAERPKGSFSTLEIQRTEQGDSAMYLCASSPPTGTSAYNEQFFGPGTRLTVL.

The chain links TRBV4-3 to TRBJ2-6; D is ambiguous. CDR1 is LGHNA and CDR2 is YSLEER in the germline V gene. This CDR3 is built from 17 residues. V was shortened by 4 bases and J by 4 bases, with 17 bases between the two germline ends. The chain's CDR3 is CASSRFGDSTGANVLTF. The CDR3 DNA follows: TGCGCCAGCAGCCGCTTCGGCGACTCAACCGGGGCCAACGTCCTGACTTTC.

V is TRBV11-2 and J is TRBJ2-1; 13 nucleotides line up with TRBD2. The V and J ends lost 5 bases and 5 bases, in that order; junction bases with no gene match: 12. CDR1 SGHAT and CDR2 FQNNGV come from the germline V gene. The CDR3 has 18 amino acids. For the CDR3, the DNA is TGTGCCAGCAGCCTCGGAAGACTAGCGGGAGGCCTCAACAATGAGCAGTTCTTC. Its translation is CASSLGRLAGGLNNEQFF.